What follows are 4 T cell receptor beta chains derived from one specimen sequenced in a study of T cell repertoires in cytomegalovirus infection. For these receptors, no antigen is known. Each CDR3 protein gets one entry after TCRdb re-called the reads with MiXCR. The sample shows approximately 990,000 distinct CDR3 sequences, about 33% of them seen only once. This sample comprised cultured CD8+ T cells from PBMCs, obtained from culture after CMV antigen stimulation. These receptor sequences come from a human donor in good health (CMV status not recorded). Some clones in this sample may be carry-over from other donors' samples.

In this sample, this clonotype turned up many times. The chain employs TRBV7-8 and TRBJ1-5, with D perhaps TRBD1 (5 bases). Germline V lookup: CDR1 SGHVS, CDR2 FQNEAQ. This CDR3 has 15 residues. V was shortened by 3 bases and J by 5 bases, with 14 bases between the two germline ends. Here the CDR3 DNA reads TGTGCCAGCAGCTTGACAGTTGGGGAAGATCAGCCCCAGCATTTT. Protein sequence: CASSLTVGEDQPQHF.

The rearrangement uses TRBV12-3 or TRBV12-4 and TRBJ1-4, with D possibly matching TRBD1 (5 bases). The CDR3 has 13 residues. V dropped 5 bases and J dropped 8 bases, with 12 bases sitting between them. The CDR3 loop is CASSPRGEEKLFF. CDR3 DNA: TGTGCCAGCAGTCCACGGGGGGAGGAAAAACTGTTTTTT.

J is TRBJ2-5 and V is TRBV7-6; the D gene is possibly TRBD2 (6 bases). Germline V gene data show CDR1 as SGHVS and CDR2 as FNYEAQ. Trimming removed 4 bases at V and 0 bases at J, with 15 bases between. The CDR3 sequence is 16 residues long. The DNA for the CDR3 is TGTGCCAGCAGCTCTTCCGGGACTGGGTACCAAGAGACCCAGTACTTC. Amino acid sequence: CASSSSGTGYQETQYF.

The chain uses TRBV6-2 or TRBV6-3 and TRBJ1-1; the D is unclear. Trimming pared 4 bases from V and 8 bases from J, leaving 20 bases between. Germline assignment: CDR1 MNHEY and CDR2 SVGEGT. The CDR3 covers 15 residues. CDR3 sequence reads: CASSLGSLSDPEAFF. The CDR3, as DNA: TGTGCCAGCAGTTTGGGCAGCCTCTCCGATCCCGAAGCTTTCTTT.